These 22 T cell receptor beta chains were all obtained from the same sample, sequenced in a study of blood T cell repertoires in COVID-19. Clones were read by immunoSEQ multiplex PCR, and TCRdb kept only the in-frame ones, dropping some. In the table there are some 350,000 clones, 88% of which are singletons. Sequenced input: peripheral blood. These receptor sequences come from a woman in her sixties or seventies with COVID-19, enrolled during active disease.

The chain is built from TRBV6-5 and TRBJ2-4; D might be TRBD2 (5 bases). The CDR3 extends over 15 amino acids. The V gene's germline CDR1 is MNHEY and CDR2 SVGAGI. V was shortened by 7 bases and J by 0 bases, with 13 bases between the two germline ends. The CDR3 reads CASMRKGEAKNIQYF. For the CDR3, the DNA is TGTGCCAGCATGAGGAAGGGAGAAGCCAAAAACATTCAGTACTTC.

CDR3 DNA: TGTGCCAGCAGTTTCAAAGGGACTACGGCTTTCTTT. This codes for CASSFKGTTAFF. The V and J genes are TRBV28 and TRBJ1-1; possible D gene TRBD1, 5 bases. V shed 3 bases and J shed 11 bases, with 13 bases lying between them. The CDR3 extends over 12 amino acids. Germline V gene data show CDR1 as MDHEN and CDR2 as SYDVKM.

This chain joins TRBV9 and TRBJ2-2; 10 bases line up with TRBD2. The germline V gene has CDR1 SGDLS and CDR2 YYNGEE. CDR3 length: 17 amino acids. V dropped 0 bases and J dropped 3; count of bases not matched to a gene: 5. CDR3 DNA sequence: TGTGCCAGCAGCGTAGAAAGCGGGGGGGCCTACACCGGGGAGCTGTTTTTT. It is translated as CASSVESGGAYTGELFF.

CDR3: CASSRYGTAQETQYF. CDR3 DNA: TGTGCCAGCTCGCGCTATGGGACAGCCCAAGAGACCCAGTACTTC. This chain connects TRBV18 to TRBJ2-5; 7 nucleotides match TRBD1. V lost 6 bases and J lost 1; bases outside the gene matches: 8. CDR3 length: 15 amino acids. Per germline, CDR1 KGHSH and CDR2 LQKENI.

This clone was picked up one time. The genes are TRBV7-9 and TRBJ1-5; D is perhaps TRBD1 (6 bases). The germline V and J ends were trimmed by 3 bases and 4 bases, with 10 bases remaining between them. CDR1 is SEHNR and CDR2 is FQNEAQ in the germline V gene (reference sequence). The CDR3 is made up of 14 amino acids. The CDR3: CASSFGGANQPQHF. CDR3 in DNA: TGTGCCAGCAGCTTCGGGGGGGCAAATCAGCCCCAGCATTTT.

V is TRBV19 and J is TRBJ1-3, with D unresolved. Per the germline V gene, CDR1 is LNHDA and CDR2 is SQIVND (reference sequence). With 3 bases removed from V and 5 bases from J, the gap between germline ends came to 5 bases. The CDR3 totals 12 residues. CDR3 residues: CASSIGRNTIYF. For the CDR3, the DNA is TGTGCCAGTAGTATCGGGAGAAACACCATATATTTT. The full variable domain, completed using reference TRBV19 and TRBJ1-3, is DGGITQSPKYLFRKEGQNVTLSCEQNLNHDAMYWYRQDPGQGLRLIYYSQIVNDFQKGDIAEGYSVSREKKESFPLTVTSAQKNPTAFYLCASSIGRNTIYFGEGSWLTVV.

CDR3 sequence reads: CASSEDHTSTDTQYF. The CDR3 DNA is TGTGCCAGCAGTGAAGACCATACTAGCACAGATACGCAGTATTTT. The chain employs TRBV2 and TRBJ2-3; D gene unclear. CDR1 is SNHLY and CDR2 is FYNNEI in the germline V gene. V was cut by 1 base and J by 0 bases, with 8 bases left in between. There are 15 residues in the CDR3.

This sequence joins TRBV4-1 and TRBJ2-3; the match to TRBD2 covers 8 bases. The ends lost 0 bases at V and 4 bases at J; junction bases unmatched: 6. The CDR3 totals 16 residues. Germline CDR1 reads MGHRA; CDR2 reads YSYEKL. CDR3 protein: CASSQDRAGEADTQYF. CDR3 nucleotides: TGCGCCAGCAGCCAAGATCGAGCGGGGGAAGCAGATACGCAGTATTTT.

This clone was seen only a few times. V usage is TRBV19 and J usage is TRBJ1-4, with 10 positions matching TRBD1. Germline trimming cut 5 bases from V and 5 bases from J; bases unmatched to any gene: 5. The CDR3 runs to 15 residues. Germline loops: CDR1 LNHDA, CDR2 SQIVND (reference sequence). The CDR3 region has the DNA TGTGCCAGTAGTTCACGGACAGGGGGGAATGAAAAACTGTTTTTT. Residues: CASSSRTGGNEKLFF.

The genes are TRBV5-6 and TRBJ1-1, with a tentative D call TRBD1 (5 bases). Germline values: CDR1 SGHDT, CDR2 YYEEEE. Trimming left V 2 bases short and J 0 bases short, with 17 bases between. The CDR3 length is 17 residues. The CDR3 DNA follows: TGTGCCAGCAGCTTCTTGTTGGATGTGGACATGAACACTGAAGCTTTCTTT. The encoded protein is CASSFLLDVDMNTEAFF.

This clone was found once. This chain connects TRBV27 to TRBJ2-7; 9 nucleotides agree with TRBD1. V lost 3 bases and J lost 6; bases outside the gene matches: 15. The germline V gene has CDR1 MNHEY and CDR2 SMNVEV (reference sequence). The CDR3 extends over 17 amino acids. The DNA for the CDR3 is TGTGCCAGCAGTTTCGACCGACCGGGACAGGGATCTTCCGAGCAGTACTTC. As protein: CASSFDRPGQGSSEQYF.

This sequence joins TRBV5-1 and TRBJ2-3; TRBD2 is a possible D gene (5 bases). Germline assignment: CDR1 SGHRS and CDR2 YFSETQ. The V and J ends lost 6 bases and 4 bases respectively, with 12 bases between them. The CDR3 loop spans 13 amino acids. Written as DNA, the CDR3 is TGCGCCAGCACCGGGGATGGGCCAGATACGCAGTATTTT. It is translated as CASTGDGPDTQYF.

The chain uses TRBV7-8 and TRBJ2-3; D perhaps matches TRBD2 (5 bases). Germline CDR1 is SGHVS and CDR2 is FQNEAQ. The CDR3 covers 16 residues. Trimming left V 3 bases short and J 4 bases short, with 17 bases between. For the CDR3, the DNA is TGTGCCAGCAGCTTGCGGCGGGCCACTCCTGCAGATACGCAGTATTTT. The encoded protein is CASSLRRATPADTQYF.

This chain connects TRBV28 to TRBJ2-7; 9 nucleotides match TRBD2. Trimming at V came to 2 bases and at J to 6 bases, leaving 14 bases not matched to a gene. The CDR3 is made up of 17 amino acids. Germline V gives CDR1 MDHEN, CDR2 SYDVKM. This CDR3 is CASSLAGTSSRSSEQYF. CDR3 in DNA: TGTGCCAGCAGTTTAGCTGGGACTAGCTCCCGTAGTTCCGAGCAGTACTTC.

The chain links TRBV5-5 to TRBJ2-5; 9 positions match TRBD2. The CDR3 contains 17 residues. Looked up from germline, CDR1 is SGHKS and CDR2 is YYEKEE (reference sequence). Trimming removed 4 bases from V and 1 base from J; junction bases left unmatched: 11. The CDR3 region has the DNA TGTGCCAGCAGCCCGCAGCTAGCGGGGAGCCTCCAAGAGACCCAGTACTTC. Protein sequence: CASSPQLAGSLQETQYF. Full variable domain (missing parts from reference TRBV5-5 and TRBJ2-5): DAGVTQSPTHLIKTRGQQVTLRCSPISGHKSVSWYQQVLGQGPQFIFQYYEKEERGRGNFPDRFSARQFPNYSSELNVNALLLGDSALYLCASSPQLAGSLQETQYFGPGTRLLVL.

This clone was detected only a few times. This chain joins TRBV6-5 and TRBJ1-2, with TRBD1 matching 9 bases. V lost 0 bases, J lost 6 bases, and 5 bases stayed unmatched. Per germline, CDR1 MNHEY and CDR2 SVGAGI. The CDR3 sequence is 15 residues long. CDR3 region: CASSYSPGTGNGYTF. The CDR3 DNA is TGTGCCAGCAGTTACTCCCCCGGGACAGGGAATGGCTACACCTTC.

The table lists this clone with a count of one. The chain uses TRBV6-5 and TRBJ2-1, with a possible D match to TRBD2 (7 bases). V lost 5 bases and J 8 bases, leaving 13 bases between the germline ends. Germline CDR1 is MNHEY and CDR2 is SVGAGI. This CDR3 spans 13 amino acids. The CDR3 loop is CASSRGAIDEQFF. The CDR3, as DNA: TGTGCCAGCAGTCGGGGGGCCATAGATGAGCAGTTCTTC.

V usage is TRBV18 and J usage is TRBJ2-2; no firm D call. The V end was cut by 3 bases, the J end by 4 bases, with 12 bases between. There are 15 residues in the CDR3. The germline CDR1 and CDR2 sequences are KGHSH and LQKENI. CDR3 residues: CASSPTPKSTGELFF. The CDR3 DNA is TGTGCCAGCTCACCGACTCCTAAGTCCACCGGGGAGCTGTTTTTT.

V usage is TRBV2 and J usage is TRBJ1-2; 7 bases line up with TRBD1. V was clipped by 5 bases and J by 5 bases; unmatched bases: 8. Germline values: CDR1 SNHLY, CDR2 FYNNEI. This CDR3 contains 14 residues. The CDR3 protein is CASSLARDSYGYTF. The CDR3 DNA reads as TGTGCCAGCAGTCTTGCCCGGGACAGTTATGGCTACACCTTC. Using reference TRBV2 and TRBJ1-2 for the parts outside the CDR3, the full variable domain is EPEVTQTPSHQVTQMGQEVILRCVPISNHLYFYWYRQILGQKVEFLVSFYNNEISEKSEIFDDQFSVERPDGSNFTLKIRSTKLEDSAMYFCASSLARDSYGYTFGSGTRLTVV.

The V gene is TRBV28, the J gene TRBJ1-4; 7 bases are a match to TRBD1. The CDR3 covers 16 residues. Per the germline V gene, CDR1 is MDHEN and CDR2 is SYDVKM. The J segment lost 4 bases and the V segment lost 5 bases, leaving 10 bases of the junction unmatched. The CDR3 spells CASSTLGTELNEKLFF. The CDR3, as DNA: TGTGCCAGCAGTACCCTCGGGACAGAGCTTAATGAAAAACTGTTTTTT.

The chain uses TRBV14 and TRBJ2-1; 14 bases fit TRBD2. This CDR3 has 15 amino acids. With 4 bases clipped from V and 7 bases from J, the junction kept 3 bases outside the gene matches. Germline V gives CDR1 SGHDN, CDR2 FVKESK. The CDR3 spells CASSRWTSGGNEQFF. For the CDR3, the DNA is TGTGCCAGCAGCCGATGGACTAGCGGGGGGAATGAGCAGTTCTTC.

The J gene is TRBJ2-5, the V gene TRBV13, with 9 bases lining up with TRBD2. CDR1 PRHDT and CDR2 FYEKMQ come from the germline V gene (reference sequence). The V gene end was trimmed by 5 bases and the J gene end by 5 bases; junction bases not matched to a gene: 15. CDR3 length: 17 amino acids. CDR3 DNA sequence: TGTGCCAGCAGCCCCCCCTACCTCCTGGCGGGGGGGGAGACCCAGTACTTC. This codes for CASSPPYLLAGGETQYF.